The sequence of this TCR beta chain was determined in a study of blood T cell repertoires in COVID-19. The data were produced by immunoSEQ multiplex PCR, yet TCRdb's version contains in-frame clones alone and is incomplete. Among approximately 190,000 clones listed, about four fifths were seen once. CDR1 is LGHDT and CDR2 is YNNKEL in the germline V gene (reference sequence). This CDR3 has 14 residues. V was shortened by 4 bases and J by 2 bases, with 9 bases between the two germline ends. The chain uses TRBV3-1 (or the pseudogene TRBV3-2) and TRBJ1-5; D gene uncertain. The sample was PBMCs or T cells enriched from blood (not recorded which). The TCR comes from a man aged 40-49 years who had recovered from COVID-19. CDR3 sequence: CASSPDQGNQPQHF. CDR3 DNA sequence: TGTGCCAGCAGCCCCGACCAGGGCAATCAGCCCCAGCATTTT.